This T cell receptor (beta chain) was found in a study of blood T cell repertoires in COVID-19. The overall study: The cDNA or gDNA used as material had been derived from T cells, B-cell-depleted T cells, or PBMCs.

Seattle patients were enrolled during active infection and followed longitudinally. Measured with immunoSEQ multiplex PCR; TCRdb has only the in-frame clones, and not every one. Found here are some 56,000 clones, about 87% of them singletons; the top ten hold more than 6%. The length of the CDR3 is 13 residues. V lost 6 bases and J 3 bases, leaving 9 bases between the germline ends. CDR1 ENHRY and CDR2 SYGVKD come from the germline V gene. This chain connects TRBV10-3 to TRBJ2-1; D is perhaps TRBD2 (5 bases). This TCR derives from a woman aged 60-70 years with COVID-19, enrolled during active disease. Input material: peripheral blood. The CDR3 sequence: CAISGINYNEQFF. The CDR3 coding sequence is TGTGCCATCAGCGGGATCAACTACAATGAGCAGTTCTTC.